This T cell receptor beta chain was obtained from a study of OX40 agonist ivuxolimab in advanced cancers. Study-level information: Aged roughly 20 to 79 with a mean of about 63 years, they were around 83% male. Whole-study findings and limits: Some nonresponders additionally presented with little normalized T-cell clonal expansion.

Trimming took off 0 bases at V and 0 bases at J, with 17 bases between the two ends. The CDR3 spans 17 residues. The V gene's germline CDR1 is GTSNPN and CDR2 SVGIG (reference sequence). Profiling relied on immunoSEQ multiplex PCR, and the TCRdb table lists in-frame clones only, not all of them. This table holds tens of thousands of clones, around 81% found once. Blood got drawn at baseline, again on cycle 4 day 1, and then on cycle 7 day 1. This clone came up once. No antigen is known for it. The source material was CD4+ or CD8+ T cells sorted from blood, sampled in a trial of the OX40 agonist ivuxolimab. The chain carries TRBV30 and TRBJ1-2, with a weak D call TRBD1 (5 bases). The clonotype was recovered from an adult with an advanced solid tumor such as melanoma, head and neck, liver or kidney cancer. In DNA, the CDR3 is TGTGCCTGGAGTGTCTCTACTTACAGGATACCTAACTATGGCTACACCTTC. Translating it yields CAWSVSTYRIPNYGYTF.